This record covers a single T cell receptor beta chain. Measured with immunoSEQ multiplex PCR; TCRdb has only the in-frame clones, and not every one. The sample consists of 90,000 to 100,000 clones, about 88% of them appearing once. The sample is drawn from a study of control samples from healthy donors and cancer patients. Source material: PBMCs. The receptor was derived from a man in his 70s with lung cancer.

The CDR3: CASSQGRGLQETQYF. The CDR3 region has the DNA TGTGCCAGCAGCCAAGGTAGAGGACTGCAAGAGACCCAGTACTTC. This chain joins TRBV7-9 and TRBJ2-5, with D tentatively TRBD2 (5 bases). V lost 5 bases, J lost 2 bases, and 15 bases lay in between. Germline V gene sequence: CDR1 SEHNR, CDR2 FQNEAQ (reference sequence). The CDR3 contains 15 residues.